The rows below give T cell receptor beta chains drawn from one sample of a study of T cell responses to AZD1222 COVID-19 vaccine. Some clones are missing from TCRdb's copy, which holds only in-frame ones; the method was immunoSEQ multiplex PCR. The sample shows roughly 92,000 clones, nearly 90% of them seen only once. Here the sequenced sample was peripheral blood, taken on day 0 of AZD1222 vaccination. The receptors were gathered from an adult in good health. Each CDR3 is given with its conserved first and last residue. D genes are given only for firm matches. A row's size may be missing; if present it is once, few, many or a size class.

v_gene	d_gene	abundance	j_gene	CDR3aa	CDR3nt
TRBV19	NA	NA	TRBJ1-2	CASSPDRLGGYTF	TGTGCCAGTAGTCCCGACAGACTGGGGGGCTACACCTTC
TRBV6-2/TRBV6-3	NA	NA	TRBJ1-6	CASSSRTRDNSPLHF	TGTGCCAGCAGTTCGCGGACAAGGGATAATTCACCCCTCCACTTT
TRBV19	NA	NA	TRBJ2-1	CASSIGPQSEQFF	TGTGCCAGTAGTATAGGGCCACAGTCTGAGCAGTTCTTC
TRBV14	TRBD2	NA	TRBJ2-1	CASSQGLAGAYNEQFF	TGTGCCAGCAGCCAAGGACTAGCGGGGGCATACAATGAGCAGTTCTTC
TRBV4-2	NA	NA	TRBJ1-4	CASSQPGATNEKLFF	TGTGCCAGCAGCCAACCGGGGGCAACTAATGAAAAACTGTTTTTT
TRBV7-6	NA	NA	TRBJ2-3	CASSLRGGVISGTDTQYF	TGTGCCAGCAGCTTAAGGGGCGGAGTCATTTCCGGCACAGATACGCAGTATTTT
TRBV10-3	NA	NA	TRBJ1-1	CAISERTVNTEAFF	TGTGCCATCAGTGAACGGACGGTTAACACTGAAGCTTTCTTT
TRBV3-1/TRBV3-2	NA	NA	TRBJ1-2	CASSLIGGGYTF	TGTGCCAGCAGCCTCATCGGGGGTGGCTACACCTTC
TRBV3-1/TRBV3-2	TRBD1	once	TRBJ1-1	CAKNARGRGNTEAFF	TGTGCCAAAAATGCCAGGGGGCGTGGGAACACTGAAGCTTTCTTT
TRBV10-3	TRBD1	once	TRBJ1-5	CAISAVGQGVQPQHF	TGTGCCATCAGTGCCGTGGGACAGGGGGTTCAGCCCCAGCATTTT